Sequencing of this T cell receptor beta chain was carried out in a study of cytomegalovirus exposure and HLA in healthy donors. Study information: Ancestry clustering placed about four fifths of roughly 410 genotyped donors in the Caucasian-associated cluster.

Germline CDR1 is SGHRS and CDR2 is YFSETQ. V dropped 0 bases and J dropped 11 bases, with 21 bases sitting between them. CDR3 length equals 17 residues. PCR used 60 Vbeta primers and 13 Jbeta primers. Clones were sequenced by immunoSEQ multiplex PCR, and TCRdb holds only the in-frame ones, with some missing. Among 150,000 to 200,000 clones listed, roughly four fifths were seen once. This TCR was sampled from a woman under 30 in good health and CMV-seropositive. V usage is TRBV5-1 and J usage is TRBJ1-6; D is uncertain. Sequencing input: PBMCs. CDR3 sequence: CASSLASLDYLVAPLHF. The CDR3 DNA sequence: TGCGCCAGCAGCTTGGCCTCACTGGACTACCTAGTGGCACCCCTCCACTTT.